A selection of T cell receptor beta chains follows, all from one sample in a study of preoperative IRX-2 immunotherapy in early breast cancer. Profiling relied on immunoSEQ multiplex PCR, and the TCRdb table lists in-frame clones only, not all of them. This sample has approximately 6,200 clones; under 85% occur once, and the top ten carry roughly 18%. Sequenced material: tumor tissue, taken before IRX-2 immunotherapy. These receptors all stem from a human donor with breast cancer. CDR3s include the opening cysteine and the closing phenylalanine or tryptophan. Each record gives: J gene, V gene, CDR3 protein.

TRBJ2-5 | TRBV18 | CASSPQGAETQYF
TRBJ2-3 | TRBV30 | CAWRDYLDTQYF
TRBJ1-1 | TRBV30 | CAWTQGSTEAFF
TRBJ2-1 | TRBV11-3 | CASSLGQGSGNEQFF
TRBJ1-1 | TRBV6-8 | CASSSSRGSEAFF
TRBJ2-7 | TRBV6-8 | CASSYSIGTASYEQYF
TRBJ1-4 | TRBV28 | CASSFEGTWSGKLFF
TRBJ2-2 | TRBV19 | CASAPTSATGELFF
TRBJ1-2 | TRBV19 | CASSIKTGQGYGYTF
TRBJ2-1 | TRBV1 | CASSLRQGGYNEQFF
TRBJ2-1 | TRBV23-1 | CASSPASASRLYNEQFF
TRBJ2-7 | TRBV11-3 | CASSLVGDSQGEQYF
TRBJ1-6 | TRBV6-8 | CASSYNSRSSSPLHF
TRBJ2-7 | TRBV6-8 | CASSYQNDYEQYF
TRBJ1-1 | TRBV11-3 | CASSLDLGENTEAFF
TRBJ1-2 | TRBV23-1 | CASSQDWTGGHGYTF
TRBJ1-1 | TRBV18 | CATEPGLNTEAFF
TRBJ1-6 | TRBV19 | CASSKGVNSPLHF
TRBJ1-2 | TRBV30 | CAWSGTRGYGYTF
TRBJ1-6 | TRBV30 | CACKPSSSYNSPLHF
TRBJ2-7 | TRBV6-8 | CASSQSARLADEQYF
TRBJ1-2 | TRBV5-1 | CASSPMTGGNVGYTF
TRBJ2-1 | TRBV11-3 | CASSPAGGNSYNEQFF
TRBJ1-1 | TRBV19 | CASSFDRSSTEAFF
TRBJ1-1 | TRBV29-1 | CSVEDREDSRGTEAFF
TRBJ2-3 | TRBV7-7 | CASSHRLASTDTQYF
TRBJ1-6 | TRBV23-1 | CASSLGPDPGSPLHF
TRBJ2-2 | TRBV6-8 | CASIPQGRENTGELFF
TRBJ2-5 | TRBV6-8 | CASSGRGYETQYF
TRBJ1-1 | TRBV11-3 | CASSRTRGPNTEAFF
TRBJ1-3 | TRBV19 | CASSPWGAQGNTIYF
TRBJ1-1 | TRBV5-1 | CASSWGDRELTEAFF
TRBJ2-5 | TRBV11-3 | CASSLGGTGYSGETQYF
TRBJ1-5 | TRBV28 | CASNWYQTGDQPQHF
TRBJ2-5 | TRBV6-8 | CASRVGLADPRTQYF
TRBJ1-3 | TRBV19 | CASMTARNTIYF
TRBJ2-7 | TRBV18 | CASSPRGLRVRDMGPYEQYF
TRBJ1-5 | TRBV7-7 | CASSPGDPRGPQHF
TRBJ1-4 | TRBV18 | CASSPMNVNEKLFF
TRBJ1-1 | TRBV15 | CASRGAGAENTEAFF
TRBJ1-2 | TRBV14 | CASSHLGFYGYTF
TRBJ1-5 | TRBV6-8 | CAISGQVGQPQHF
TRBJ2-5 | TRBV7-8 | CASSPGGSAETQYF
TRBJ1-4 | TRBV9 | CASSPSQVGLEKLFF
TRBJ2-3 | TRBV7-5 | CASSSAPGRSTDTQYF
TRBJ1-1 | TRBV6-8 | CASSYSWSRHAEAFF
TRBJ1-3 | TRBV6-8 | CASRPGQRQNTIYF